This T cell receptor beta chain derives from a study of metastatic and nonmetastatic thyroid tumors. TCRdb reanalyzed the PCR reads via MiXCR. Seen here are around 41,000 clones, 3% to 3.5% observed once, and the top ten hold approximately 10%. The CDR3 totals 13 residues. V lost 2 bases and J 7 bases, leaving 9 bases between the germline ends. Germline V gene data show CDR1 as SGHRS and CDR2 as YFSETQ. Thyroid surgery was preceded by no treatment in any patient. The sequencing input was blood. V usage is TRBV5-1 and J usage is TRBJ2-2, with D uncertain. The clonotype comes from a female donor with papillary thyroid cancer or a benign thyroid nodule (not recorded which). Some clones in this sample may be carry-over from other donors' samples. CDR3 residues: CASSFRTGGELFF. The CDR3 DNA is TGCGCCAGCAGCTTTCGGACGGGCGGGGAGCTGTTTTTT.